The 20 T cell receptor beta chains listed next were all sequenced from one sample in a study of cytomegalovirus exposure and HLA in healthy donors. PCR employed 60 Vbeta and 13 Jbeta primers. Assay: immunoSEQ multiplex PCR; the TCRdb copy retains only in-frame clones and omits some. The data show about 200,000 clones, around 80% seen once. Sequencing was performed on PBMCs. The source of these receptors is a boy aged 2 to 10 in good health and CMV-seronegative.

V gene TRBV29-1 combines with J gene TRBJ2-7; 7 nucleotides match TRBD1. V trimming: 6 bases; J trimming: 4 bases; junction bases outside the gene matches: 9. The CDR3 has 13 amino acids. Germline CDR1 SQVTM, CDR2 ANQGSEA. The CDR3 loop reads CSVEDRTFYEQYF. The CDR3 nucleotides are TGCAGCGTGGAGGACAGGACCTTTTACGAGCAGTACTTC.

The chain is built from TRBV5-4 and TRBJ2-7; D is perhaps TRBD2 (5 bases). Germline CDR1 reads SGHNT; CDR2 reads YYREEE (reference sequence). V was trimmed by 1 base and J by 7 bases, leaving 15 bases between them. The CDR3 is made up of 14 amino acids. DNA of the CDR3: TGTGCCAGCAGCTTGACCACTAGTTCGGGGGAGCAGTACTTC. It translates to CASSLTTSSGEQYF.

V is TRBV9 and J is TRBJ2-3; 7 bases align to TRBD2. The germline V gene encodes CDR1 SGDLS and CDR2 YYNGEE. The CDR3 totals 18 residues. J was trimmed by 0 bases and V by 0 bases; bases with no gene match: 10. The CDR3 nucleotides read TGTGCCAGCAGCGTAGGAGGACGGGGCGGGGGTAGCACAGATACGCAGTATTTT. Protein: CASSVGGRGGGSTDTQYF. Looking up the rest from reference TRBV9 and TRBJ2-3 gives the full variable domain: DSGVTQTPKHLITATGQRVTLRCSPRSGDLSVYWYQQSLDQGLQFLIQYYNGEERAKGNILERFSAQQFPDLHSELNLSSLELGDSALYFCASSVGGRGGGSTDTQYFGPGTRLTVL.

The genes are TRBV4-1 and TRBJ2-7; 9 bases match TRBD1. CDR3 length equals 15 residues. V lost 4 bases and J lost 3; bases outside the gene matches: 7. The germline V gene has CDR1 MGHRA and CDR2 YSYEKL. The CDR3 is CASSLQSGQGYEQYF. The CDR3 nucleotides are TGCGCCAGCAGCCTTCAATCGGGACAGGGCTACGAGCAGTACTTC.

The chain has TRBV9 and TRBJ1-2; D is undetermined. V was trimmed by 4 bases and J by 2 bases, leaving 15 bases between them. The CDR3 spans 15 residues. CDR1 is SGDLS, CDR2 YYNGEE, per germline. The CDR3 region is CASSPWPQNNYGYTF. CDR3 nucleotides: TGTGCCAGCAGCCCCTGGCCCCAGAACAACTATGGCTACACCTTC.

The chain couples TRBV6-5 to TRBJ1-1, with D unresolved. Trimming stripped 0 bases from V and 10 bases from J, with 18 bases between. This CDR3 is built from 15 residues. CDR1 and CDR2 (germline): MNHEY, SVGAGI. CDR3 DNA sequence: TGTGCCAGCAGTTACTCGGACGGGGTTGGCCGGAGAGCTTTCTTT. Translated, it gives CASSYSDGVGRRAFF.

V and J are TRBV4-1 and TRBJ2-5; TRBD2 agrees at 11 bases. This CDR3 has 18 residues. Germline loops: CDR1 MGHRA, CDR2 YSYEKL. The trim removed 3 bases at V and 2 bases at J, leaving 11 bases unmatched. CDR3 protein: CASSQDSGTSGIQETQYF. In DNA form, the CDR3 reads TGCGCCAGCAGCCAGGATTCTGGGACTAGCGGTATACAAGAGACCCAGTACTTC.

DNA for the CDR3: TGTGCCAGCAGTGAGGAATTACAGGGAGGGTACGAGCAGTACTTC. Translation gives CASSEELQGGYEQYF. The chain recombines TRBV2 with TRBJ2-7, with D possibly being TRBD2 (7 bases). V was trimmed by 3 bases and J by 4 bases, leaving 16 bases between them. CDR1 and CDR2 (germline): SNHLY, FYNNEI. CDR3 length: 15 residues.

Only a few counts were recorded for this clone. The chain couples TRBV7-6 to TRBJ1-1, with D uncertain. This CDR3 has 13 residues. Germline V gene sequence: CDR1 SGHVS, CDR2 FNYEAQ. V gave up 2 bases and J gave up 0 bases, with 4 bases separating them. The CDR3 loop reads CASSLRLNTEAFF. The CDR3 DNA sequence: TGTGCCAGCAGCTTACGTTTGAACACTGAAGCTTTCTTT.

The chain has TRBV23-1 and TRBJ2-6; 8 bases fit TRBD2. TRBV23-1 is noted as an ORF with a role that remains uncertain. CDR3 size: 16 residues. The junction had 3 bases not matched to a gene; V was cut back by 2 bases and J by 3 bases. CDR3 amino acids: CASSQPGRGGANVLTF. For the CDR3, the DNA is TGCGCCAGCAGTCAACCCGGGAGGGGTGGGGCCAACGTCCTGACTTTC.

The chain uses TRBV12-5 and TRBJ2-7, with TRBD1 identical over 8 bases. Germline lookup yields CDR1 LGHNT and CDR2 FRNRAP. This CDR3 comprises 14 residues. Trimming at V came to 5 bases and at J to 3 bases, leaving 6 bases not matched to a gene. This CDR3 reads CASGVGTGIYEQYF. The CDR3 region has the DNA TGTGCTAGTGGTGTCGGGACAGGTATCTACGAGCAGTACTTC.

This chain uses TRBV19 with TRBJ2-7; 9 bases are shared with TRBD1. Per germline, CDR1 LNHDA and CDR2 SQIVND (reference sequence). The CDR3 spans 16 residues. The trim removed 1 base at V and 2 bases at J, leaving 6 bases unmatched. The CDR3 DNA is TGTGCCAGTAGTATAGCCCCGGGACAGGGACCCTACGAGCAGTACTTC. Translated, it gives CASSIAPGQGPYEQYF. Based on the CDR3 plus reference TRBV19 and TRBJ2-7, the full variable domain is DGGITQSPKYLFRKEGQNVTLSCEQNLNHDAMYWYRQDPGQGLRLIYYSQIVNDFQKGDIAEGYSVSREKKESFPLTVTSAQKNPTAFYLCASSIAPGQGPYEQYFGPGTRLTVT.

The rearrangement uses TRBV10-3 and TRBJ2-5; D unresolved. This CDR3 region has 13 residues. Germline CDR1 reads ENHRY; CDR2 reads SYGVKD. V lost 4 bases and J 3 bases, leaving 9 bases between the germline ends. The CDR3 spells CAISGFGEETQYF. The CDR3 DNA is TGTGCCATCAGTGGTTTCGGAGAAGAGACCCAGTACTTC.

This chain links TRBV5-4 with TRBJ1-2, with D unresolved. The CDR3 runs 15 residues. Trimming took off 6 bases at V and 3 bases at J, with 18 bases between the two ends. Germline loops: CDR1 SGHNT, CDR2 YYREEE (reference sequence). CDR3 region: CASTLTRVQDYGYTF. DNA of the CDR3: TGTGCCAGCACCTTAACCAGAGTTCAGGACTATGGCTACACCTTC.

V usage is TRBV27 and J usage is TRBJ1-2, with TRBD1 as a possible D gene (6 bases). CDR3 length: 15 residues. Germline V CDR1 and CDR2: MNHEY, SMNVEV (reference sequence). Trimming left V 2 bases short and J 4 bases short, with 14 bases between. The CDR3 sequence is CASSLVPLGAYGYTF. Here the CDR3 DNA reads TGTGCCAGCAGTTTAGTTCCCCTGGGGGCCTATGGCTACACCTTC.

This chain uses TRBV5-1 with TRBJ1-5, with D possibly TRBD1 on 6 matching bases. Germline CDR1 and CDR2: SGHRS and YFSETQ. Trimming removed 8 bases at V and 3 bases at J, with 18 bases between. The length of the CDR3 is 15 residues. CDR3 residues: CASEGLGTHNQPQHF. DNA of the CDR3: TGCGCCAGTGAAGGGTTGGGGACACACAATCAGCCCCAGCATTTT.

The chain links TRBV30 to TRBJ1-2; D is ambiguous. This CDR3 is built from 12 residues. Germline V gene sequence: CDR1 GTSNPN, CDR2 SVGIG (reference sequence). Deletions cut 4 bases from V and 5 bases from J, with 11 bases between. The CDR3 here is CAWTREKYGYTF. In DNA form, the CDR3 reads TGTGCCTGGACCCGGGAGAAGTATGGCTACACCTTC.

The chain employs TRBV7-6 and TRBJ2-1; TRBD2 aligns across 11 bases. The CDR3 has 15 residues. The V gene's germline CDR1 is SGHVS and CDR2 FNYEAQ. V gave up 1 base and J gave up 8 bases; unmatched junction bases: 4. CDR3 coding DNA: TGTGCCAGCAGCTTAGTTAGCGGGGGGGCCTATGAGCAGTTCTTC. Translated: CASSLVSGGAYEQFF.

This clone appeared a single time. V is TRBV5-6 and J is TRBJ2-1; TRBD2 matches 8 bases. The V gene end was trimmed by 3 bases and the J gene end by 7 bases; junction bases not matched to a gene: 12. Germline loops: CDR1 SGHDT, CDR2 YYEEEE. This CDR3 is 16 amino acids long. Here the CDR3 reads CASSSSPGVAGNEQFF. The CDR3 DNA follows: TGTGCCAGCAGCTCCTCCCCGGGTGTAGCGGGAAATGAGCAGTTCTTC.

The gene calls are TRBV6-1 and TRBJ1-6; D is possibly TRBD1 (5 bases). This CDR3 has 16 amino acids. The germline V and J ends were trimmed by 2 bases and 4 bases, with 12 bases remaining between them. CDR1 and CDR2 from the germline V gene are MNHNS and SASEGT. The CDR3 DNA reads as TGTGCCAGCAGTGAAAGGGCAGGGAGGTATAATTCACCCCTCCACTTT. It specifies CASSERAGRYNSPLHF.